The T cell receptor beta chain under discussion was sequenced for a study of blood T cell repertoires in COVID-19. To note about this clone: The junction and the germline gene differ at one end; a read error may be behind it.

This CDR3 comprises 14 residues. Germline CDR1 and CDR2: KGHDR and SFDVKD. As processed by the authors: From reference gene primer amplification, estimates of nucleated cell counts were derived. Measured with immunoSEQ multiplex PCR; TCRdb has only the in-frame clones, and not every one. That table is the source of V, J and clone size, and D and trimming were worked out from the DNA. The table includes about 15,000 clones, around nine tenths detected once. Sequences were obtained from peripheral blood. The gene calls are TRBV24-1 and TRBJ1-2, with unresolved D. This receptor was taken from a human donor in a cohort sampled during active COVID-19. The CDR3 region is CAISDFLANYGYTF. Here the CDR3 DNA reads TGTGCCATCAGTGATTTTTTAGCCAACTATGGCTACACCTTC.